The clone carrying this T cell receptor (beta chain) registers medium-sized by frequency. The antigen remains unidentified. This entry comes from a study of T cell clusters in autoimmune cytopenias. About the study: The mean age of healthy donor controls was 56 years, the median approximately 60 years.

The study, taken as a whole, reports: The cluster-lack signature was not seen for secondary cytopenia versus chronic lymphocytic leukemia.

TRB amplification used 250 ng of peripheral blood genomic DNA. The CDR3 is made up of 12 amino acids. The germline CDR1 and CDR2 sequences are DFQATT and SNEGSKA (reference sequence). TRB rearrangements were amplified by touch-down multiplex PCR with mixed TRB-A/B primers. For each CDR3 protein, TCRdb gives one entry from its re-call of the multiplex PCR reads, without DNA. The sample has hundreds of distinct CDR3 sequences. These same data were also listed under a study on T cell repertoires in aging, cancer and after chemotherapy. That paper notes: Untreated cancer patients had significantly lower blood TCR diversity than age-matched healthy donors.

This receptor was taken from a human donor in good health. Material for sequencing was peripheral blood. The rearrangement links TRBV20-1 to TRBJ2-2; TCRdb designates TRBD1, a call that cannot be tested without DNA. This CDR3 is CSAVTGAGELFF.